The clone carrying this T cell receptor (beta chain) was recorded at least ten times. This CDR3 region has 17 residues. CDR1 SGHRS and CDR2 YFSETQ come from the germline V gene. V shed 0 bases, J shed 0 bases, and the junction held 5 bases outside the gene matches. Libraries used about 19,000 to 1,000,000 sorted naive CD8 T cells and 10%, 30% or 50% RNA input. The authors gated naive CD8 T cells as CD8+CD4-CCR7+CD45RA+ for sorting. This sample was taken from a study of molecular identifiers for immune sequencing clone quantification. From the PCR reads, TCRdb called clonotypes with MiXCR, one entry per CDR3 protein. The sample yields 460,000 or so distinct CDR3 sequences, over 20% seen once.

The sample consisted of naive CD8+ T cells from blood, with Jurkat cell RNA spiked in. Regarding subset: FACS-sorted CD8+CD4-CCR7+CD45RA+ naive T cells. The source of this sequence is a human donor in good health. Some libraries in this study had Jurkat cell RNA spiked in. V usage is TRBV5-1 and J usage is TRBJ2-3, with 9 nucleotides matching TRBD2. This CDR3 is CASSLDPSGTSTDTQYF. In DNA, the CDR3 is TGCGCCAGCAGCTTGGACCCTAGCGGGACTAGCACAGATACGCAGTATTTT.